The 11 T cell receptor beta chains in this list originate from one sample, sequenced in a study of T cell repertoires in cytomegalovirus infection. A single record per CDR3 protein comes from TCRdb applying MiXCR to the reads. There are around 900,000 distinct CDR3 sequences in the sample; under 40% occur only once, and roughly an eighth lies in the top ten. These receptors have no identified antigens. Material: cultured CD8+ T cells from PBMCs, obtained from culture after CMV antigen stimulation. These receptors all stem from a human donor in good health (CMV status not recorded). Some clones in this sample may be carry-over from other donors' samples.

The CDR3 loop reads CASSKSGGRDTGELFF. CDR3 DNA sequence: TGTGCCAGCAGCAAGAGCGGGGGGCGAGACACCGGGGAGCTGTTTTTT. This chain uses TRBV6-5 with TRBJ2-2; TRBD2 matches at 9 bases. J lost 3 bases, V lost 6 bases, and 8 bases had no gene match. CDR1 and CDR2 from the germline V gene are MNHEY and SVGAGI. CDR3 length equals 16 residues.

This rearrangement joins TRBV4-3 to TRBJ1-2; D is possibly TRBD1 (6 bases). Germline V gene sequence: CDR1 LGHNA, CDR2 YSLEER. The V end lost 0 bases, the J end lost 2 bases, and 16 bases lay between the germline ends. This CDR3 has 17 amino acids. DNA of the CDR3: TGCGCCAGCAGCCAAGATGGTGGAGGGGGACTCAACTATGGCTACACCTTC. Its protein product is CASSQDGGGGLNYGYTF.

This clonotype was detected a few times. The chain employs TRBV12-3 or TRBV12-4 and TRBJ2-7; 7 nucleotides line up with TRBD1. The V and J ends lost 6 bases and 3 bases, in that order; junction bases with no gene match: 8. The CDR3 sequence is 14 residues long. The CDR3 DNA reads TGTGCCAGCAGCACTCCGGGACAGCTCTACGAGCAGTACTTC. Its protein is CASSTPGQLYEQYF.

This sequence joins TRBV12-5 and TRBJ2-7; TRBD2 might be the D (7 bases). Trimming removed 7 bases from V and 3 bases from J, with 19 bases in between. Germline V gene data show CDR1 as LGHNT and CDR2 as FRNRAP. The CDR3 totals 15 residues. The CDR3 coding sequence is TGTGCTAGTGTTCTGGACAGCGGGGTTATCTACGAGCAGTACTTC. Translating gives CASVLDSGVIYEQYF.

This clonotype has more than one count but fewer than ten. V gene TRBV7-9 combines with J gene TRBJ2-6; perhaps TRBD2 as D (5 bases). CDR1 is SEHNR and CDR2 is FQNEAQ in the germline V gene (reference sequence). This CDR3 has 13 amino acids. Trimming pared 5 bases from V and 9 bases from J, leaving 11 bases between. Here the CDR3 DNA reads TGTGCCAGCAGCCCGACCGGGAACAACGTCCTGACTTTC. As protein: CASSPTGNNVLTF.

In regard to this clonotype: A much bigger clone sits one base away, suggesting this may be a read error. This CDR3 is CTSSLSPQETQYF. CDR3 coding DNA: TGTACCAGCAGCTTAAGTCCCCAAGAGACCCAGTACTTC. The rearrangement joins TRBV7-6 to TRBJ2-5, with D uncertain. Per the germline V gene, CDR1 is SGHVS and CDR2 is FNYEAQ. The CDR3 totals 13 residues.

The rearrangement links TRBV27 to TRBJ1-3; D not resolved. The CDR3 runs to 13 residues. The germline V gene has CDR1 MNHEY and CDR2 SMNVEV (reference sequence). V was pared by 5 bases and J by 5 bases, with 10 bases between. CDR3 residues: CASSPNARNTIYF. In DNA, the CDR3 is TGTGCCAGCAGTCCAAATGCCCGAAACACCATATATTTT.

V and J are TRBV28 and TRBJ1-5, with TRBD1 matching 9 bases. This CDR3 spans 15 amino acids. CDR1 is MDHEN, CDR2 SYDVKM, per germline. The junction had 5 bases not matched to a gene; V was cut back by 4 bases and J by 4 bases. The CDR3 sequence: CASSYTGGPNQPQHF. In DNA form, the CDR3 reads TGTGCCAGCAGTTACACAGGGGGCCCTAATCAGCCCCAGCATTTT.

This clonotype was found a few times. The chain carries TRBV5-5 and TRBJ2-3, with TRBD2 as a possible D gene (5 bases). V shed 4 bases and J shed 1 base, with 13 bases lying between them. The CDR3 has 15 amino acids. The germline gives CDR1 SGHKS, CDR2 YYEKEE (reference sequence). CDR3 sequence reads: CASSLRVVGTDTQYF. In DNA form, the CDR3 reads TGTGCCAGCAGCCTGCGGGTGGTGGGCACAGATACGCAGTATTTT.

This chain uses TRBV6-2 or TRBV6-3 with TRBJ1-1, with D hard to call. The V end lost 6 bases, the J end lost 0 bases, and 11 bases lay between the germline ends. There are 14 residues in the CDR3. Germline-derived CDR1 and CDR2 are MNHEY and SVGEGT. The CDR3 reads CASRSQSLNTEAFF. The CDR3 DNA sequence: TGTGCCAGCAGATCACAGAGCCTGAACACTGAAGCTTTCTTT.

The gene calls are TRBV19 and TRBJ2-7; no clear D gene. The CDR3 sequence is 13 residues long. CDR1 and CDR2 (germline): LNHDA, SQIVND (reference sequence). Deletions cut 1 base from V and 3 bases from J, with 7 bases between. The CDR3 sequence: CASSIGVDYEQYV. CDR3 in DNA: TGTGCCAGTAGTATAGGAGTAGACTACGAGCAGTACGTC.